These 5 T cell receptor beta chains were all obtained from the same sample, sequenced in a study of tumour-infiltrating T cells in Burkitt lymphoma (dated by TCRdb to 2020 to 2021). Libraries were prepared through the immunoSEQ multiplex PCR assay. TCRdb obtained this table from immuneACCESS and retained in-frame rearrangements with V and J assigned. These tables miss some clones; where compared with another copy, unresolved V genes account for less than half of the shortfall, and the remainder is unexplained. In all, the sample holds approximately 4,500 clones, and about 88% of those were seen once. The ten largest clones take up approximately 12% of the sample. Material: tumor tissue. These receptors came from a human donor with diffuse large B-cell lymphoma. Some clones in this sample may be carry-over from other donors' samples.

The V gene is TRBV19, the J gene TRBJ2-7, with 9 bases aligning to TRBD1. The germline gives CDR1 LNHDA, CDR2 SQIVND (reference sequence). This CDR3 is built from 15 residues. The V segment lost 6 bases and the J segment 3 bases; nucleotides outside the gene matches: 9. CDR3 loop: CASSMGRQGDYEQYF. The CDR3 DNA reads as TGTGCCAGTAGCATGGGGAGACAGGGGGACTACGAGCAGTACTTC.

This clone was observed a few times. The CDR3 nucleotides read TGTGCCAGCAGTTATGTGGGGCTTAGCGGCTACGAGCAGTACTTC. It is translated as CASSYVGLSGYEQYF. J is TRBJ2-7 and V is TRBV6-5; TRBD2 might be the D (6 bases). The CDR3 runs 15 residues. Germline CDR1 reads MNHEY; CDR2 reads SVGAGI. Trimming cost V 3 bases and J 3 bases, with 15 bases left between them.

The genes are TRBV30 and TRBJ1-2; D call uncertain. In germline, CDR1 is GTSNPN, CDR2 SVGIG (reference sequence). The CDR3 is 11 amino acids. CDR3 loop: CGADPNYGYTF. CDR3 nucleotide sequence: TGTGGGGCAGACCCTAACTATGGCTACACCTTC.

The chain combines TRBV7-9 with TRBJ2-1; no reliable D call. The CDR3 consists of 15 residues. CDR1 and CDR2 (germline): SEHNR, FQNEAQ (reference sequence). Trimming left V 6 bases short and J 0 bases short, with 12 bases between. The DNA of the CDR3 is TGTGCCAGCAGGACCCGGGTTAGCTCCTACAATGAGCAGTTCTTC. Translating gives CASRTRVSSYNEQFF.

This clone is a singleton in its sample. The chain is built from TRBV13 and TRBJ1-1; weak D call: TRBD1 (5 bases). CDR3 length: 15 amino acids. V was clipped by 3 bases and J by 0 bases, with 11 bases between them. The germline V gene encodes CDR1 PRHDT and CDR2 FYEKMQ (reference sequence). This CDR3 is CASSLLQGLNTEAFF. The DNA of the CDR3 is TGTGCCAGCAGCTTGCTCCAGGGTTTGAACACTGAAGCTTTCTTT.